This T cell receptor (beta chain) was found in a study of blood T cell repertoires in COVID-19. Study details: Material from acute and convalescent COVID-19 was sourced from the United States, Italy and Spain. PBMCs, B-cell-depleted T cells, or T cells provided the cDNA or gDNA that made up the material.

V was clipped by 0 bases and J by 2 bases, with 11 bases between them. The CDR3 length is 15 residues. Per germline, CDR1 MNHNS and CDR2 SASEGT. In the original workflow: Cell counts per sample came from amplifying reference gene primers. Sequencing was performed with immunoSEQ multiplex PCR; in TCRdb, only in-frame clones are kept and a portion is missing. The V and J calls and the clone size are those of that table, but D and trimming were determined from the DNA. This table holds over 250,000 clones, more than 75% found once. The receptor comes from a woman aged 40-49 years who had recovered from COVID-19. The genes are TRBV6-1 and TRBJ2-7; D remains ambiguous. What was sequenced was peripheral blood. Here the CDR3 DNA reads TGTGCCAGCAGTGAAGCGCTTGGCACCACCTACGAGCAGTACTTC. Residues: CASSEALGTTYEQYF.